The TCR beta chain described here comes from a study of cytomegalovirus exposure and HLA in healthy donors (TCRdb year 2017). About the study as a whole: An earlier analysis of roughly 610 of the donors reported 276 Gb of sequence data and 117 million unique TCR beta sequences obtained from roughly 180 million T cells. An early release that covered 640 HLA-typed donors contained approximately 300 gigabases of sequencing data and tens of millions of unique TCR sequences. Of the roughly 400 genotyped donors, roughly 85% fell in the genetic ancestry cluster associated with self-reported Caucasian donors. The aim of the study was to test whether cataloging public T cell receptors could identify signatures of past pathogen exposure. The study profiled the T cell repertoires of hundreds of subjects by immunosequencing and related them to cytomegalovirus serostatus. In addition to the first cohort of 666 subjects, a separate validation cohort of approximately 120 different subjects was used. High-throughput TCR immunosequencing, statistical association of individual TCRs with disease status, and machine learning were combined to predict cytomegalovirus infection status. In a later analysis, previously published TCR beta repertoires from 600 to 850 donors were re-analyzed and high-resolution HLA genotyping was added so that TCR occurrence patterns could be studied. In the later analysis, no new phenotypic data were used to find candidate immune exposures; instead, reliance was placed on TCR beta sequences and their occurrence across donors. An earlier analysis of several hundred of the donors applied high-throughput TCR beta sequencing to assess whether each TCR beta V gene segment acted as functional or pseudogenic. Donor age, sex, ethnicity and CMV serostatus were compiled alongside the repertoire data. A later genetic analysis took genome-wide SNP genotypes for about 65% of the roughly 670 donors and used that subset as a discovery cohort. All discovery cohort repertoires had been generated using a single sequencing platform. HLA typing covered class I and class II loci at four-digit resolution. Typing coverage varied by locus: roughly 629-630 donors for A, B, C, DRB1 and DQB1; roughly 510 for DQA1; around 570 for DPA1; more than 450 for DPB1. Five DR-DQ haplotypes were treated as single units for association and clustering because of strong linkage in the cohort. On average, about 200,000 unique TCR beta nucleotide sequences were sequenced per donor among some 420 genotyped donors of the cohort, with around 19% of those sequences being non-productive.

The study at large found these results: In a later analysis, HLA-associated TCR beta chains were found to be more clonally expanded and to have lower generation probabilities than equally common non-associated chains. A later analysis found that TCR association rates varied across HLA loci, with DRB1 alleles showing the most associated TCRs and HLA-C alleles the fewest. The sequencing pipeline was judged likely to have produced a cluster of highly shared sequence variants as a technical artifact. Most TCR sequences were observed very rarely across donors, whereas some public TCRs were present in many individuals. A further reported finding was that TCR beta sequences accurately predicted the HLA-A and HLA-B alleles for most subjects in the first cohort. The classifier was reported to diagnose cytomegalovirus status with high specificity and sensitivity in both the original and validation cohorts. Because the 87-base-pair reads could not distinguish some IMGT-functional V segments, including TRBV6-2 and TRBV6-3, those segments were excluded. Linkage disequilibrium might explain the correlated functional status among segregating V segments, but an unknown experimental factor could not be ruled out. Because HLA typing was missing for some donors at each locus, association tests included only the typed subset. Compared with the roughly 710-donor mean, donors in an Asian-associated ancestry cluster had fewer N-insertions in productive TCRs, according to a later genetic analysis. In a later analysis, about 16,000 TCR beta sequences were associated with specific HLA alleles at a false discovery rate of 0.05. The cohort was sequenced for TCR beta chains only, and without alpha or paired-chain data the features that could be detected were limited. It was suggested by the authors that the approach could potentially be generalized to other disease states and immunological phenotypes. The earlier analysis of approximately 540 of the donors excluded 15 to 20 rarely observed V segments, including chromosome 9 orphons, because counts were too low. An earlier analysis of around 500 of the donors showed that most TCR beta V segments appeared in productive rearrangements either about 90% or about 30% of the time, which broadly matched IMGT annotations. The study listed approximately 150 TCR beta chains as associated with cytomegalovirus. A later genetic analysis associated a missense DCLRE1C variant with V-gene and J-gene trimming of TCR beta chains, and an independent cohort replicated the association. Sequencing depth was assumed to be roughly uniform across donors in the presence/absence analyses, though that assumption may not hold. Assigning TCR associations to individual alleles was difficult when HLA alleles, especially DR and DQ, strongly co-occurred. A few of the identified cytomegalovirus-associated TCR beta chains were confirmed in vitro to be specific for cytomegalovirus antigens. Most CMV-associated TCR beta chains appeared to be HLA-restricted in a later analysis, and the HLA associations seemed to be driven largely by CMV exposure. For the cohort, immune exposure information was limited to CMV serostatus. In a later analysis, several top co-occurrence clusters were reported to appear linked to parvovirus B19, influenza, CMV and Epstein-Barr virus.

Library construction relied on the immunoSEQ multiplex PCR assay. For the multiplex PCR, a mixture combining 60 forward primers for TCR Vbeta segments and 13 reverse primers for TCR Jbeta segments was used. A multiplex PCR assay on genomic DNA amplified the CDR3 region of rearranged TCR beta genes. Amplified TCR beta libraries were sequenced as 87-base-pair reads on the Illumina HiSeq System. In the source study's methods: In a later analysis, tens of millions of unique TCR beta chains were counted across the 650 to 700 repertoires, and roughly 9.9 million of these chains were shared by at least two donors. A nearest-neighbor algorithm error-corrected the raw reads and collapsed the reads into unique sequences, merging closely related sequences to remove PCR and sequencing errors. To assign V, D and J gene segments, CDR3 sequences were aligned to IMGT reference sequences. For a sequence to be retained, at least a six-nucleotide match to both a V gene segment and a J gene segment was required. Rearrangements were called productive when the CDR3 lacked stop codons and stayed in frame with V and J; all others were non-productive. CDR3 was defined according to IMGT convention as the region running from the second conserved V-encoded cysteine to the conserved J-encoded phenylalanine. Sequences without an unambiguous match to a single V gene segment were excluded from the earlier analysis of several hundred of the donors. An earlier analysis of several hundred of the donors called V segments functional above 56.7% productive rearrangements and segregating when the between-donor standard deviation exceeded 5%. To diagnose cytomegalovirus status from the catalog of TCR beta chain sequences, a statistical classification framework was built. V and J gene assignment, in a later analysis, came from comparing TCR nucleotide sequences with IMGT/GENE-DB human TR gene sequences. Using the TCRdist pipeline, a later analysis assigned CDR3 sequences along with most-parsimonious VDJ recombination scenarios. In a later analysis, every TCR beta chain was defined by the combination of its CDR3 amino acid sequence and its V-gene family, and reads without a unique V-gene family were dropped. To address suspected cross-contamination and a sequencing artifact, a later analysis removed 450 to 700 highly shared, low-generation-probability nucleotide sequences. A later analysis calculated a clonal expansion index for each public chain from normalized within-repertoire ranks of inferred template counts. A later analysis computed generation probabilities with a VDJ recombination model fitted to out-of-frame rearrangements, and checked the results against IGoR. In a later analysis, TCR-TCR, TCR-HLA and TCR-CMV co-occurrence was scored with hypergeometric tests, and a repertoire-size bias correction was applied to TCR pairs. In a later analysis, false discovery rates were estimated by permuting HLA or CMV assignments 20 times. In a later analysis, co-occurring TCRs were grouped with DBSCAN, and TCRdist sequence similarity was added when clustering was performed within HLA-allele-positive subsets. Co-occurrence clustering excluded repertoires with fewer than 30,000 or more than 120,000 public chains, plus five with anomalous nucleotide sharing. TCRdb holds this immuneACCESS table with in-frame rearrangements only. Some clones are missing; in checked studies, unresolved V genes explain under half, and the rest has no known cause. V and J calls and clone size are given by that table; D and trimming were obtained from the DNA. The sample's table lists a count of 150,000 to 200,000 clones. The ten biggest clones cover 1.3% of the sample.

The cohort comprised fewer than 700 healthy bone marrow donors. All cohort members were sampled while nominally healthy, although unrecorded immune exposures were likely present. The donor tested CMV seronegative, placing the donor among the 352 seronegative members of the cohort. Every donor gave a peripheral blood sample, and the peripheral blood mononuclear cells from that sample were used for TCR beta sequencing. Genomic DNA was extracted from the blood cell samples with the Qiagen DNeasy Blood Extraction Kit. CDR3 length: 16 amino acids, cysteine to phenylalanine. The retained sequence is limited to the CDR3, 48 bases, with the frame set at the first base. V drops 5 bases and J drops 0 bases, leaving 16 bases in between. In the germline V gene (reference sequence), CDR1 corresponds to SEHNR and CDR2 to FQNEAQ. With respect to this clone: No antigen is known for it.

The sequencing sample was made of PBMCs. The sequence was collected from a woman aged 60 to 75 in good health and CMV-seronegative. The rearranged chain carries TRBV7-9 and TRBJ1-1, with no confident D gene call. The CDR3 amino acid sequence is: CASSPRWQSMNTEAFF. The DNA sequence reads TGTGCCAGCAGCCCCCGTTGGCAGTCGATGAACACTGAAGCTTTCTTT.